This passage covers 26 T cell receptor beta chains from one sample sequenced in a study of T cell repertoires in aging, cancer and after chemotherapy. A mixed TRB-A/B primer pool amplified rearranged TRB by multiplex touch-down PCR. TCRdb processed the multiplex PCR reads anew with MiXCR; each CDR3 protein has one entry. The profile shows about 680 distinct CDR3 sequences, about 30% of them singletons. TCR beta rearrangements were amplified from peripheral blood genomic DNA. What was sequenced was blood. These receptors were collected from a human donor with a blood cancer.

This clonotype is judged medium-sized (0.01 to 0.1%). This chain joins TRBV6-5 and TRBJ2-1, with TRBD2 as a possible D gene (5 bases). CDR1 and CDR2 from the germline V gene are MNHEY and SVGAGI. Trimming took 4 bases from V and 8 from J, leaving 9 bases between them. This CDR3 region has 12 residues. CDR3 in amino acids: CASSSGLDEQFF. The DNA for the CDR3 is TGTGCCAGCAGTTCGGGATTGGATGAGCAGTTCTTC.

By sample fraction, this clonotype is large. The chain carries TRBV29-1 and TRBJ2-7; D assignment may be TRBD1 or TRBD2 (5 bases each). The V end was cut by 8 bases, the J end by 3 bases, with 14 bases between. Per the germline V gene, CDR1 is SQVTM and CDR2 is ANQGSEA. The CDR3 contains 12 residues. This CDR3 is CSFRDGVYEQYF. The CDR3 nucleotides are TGCAGCTTCCGGGACGGAGTCTACGAGCAGTACTTC.

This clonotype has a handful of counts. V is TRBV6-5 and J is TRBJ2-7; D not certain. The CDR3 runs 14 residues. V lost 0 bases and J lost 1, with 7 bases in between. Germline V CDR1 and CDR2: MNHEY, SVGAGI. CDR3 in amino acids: CASSYSKVSYEQYF. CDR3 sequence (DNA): TGTGCCAGCAGTTACTCGAAGGTTTCCTACGAGCAGTACTTC.

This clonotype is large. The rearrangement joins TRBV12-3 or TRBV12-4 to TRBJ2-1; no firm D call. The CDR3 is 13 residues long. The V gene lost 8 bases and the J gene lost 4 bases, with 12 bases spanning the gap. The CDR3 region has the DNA TGTGCCAGCGGCAGTGGGGATTACAATGAGCAGTTCTTC. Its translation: CASGSGDYNEQFF.

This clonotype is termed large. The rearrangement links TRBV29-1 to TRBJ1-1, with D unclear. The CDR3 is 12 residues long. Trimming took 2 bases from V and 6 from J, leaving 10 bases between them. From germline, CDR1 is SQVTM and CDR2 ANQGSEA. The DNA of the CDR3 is TGCAGCGTTGAACCAGGAGTGTCTGAAGCTTTCTTT. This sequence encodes CSVEPGVSEAFF.

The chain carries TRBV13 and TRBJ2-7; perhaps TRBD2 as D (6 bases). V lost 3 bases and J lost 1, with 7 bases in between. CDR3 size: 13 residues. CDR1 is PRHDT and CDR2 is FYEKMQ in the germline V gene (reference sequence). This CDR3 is CASSLAGSYEQYF. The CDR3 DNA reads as TGTGCCAGCAGCTTGGCGGGATCCTACGAGCAGTACTTC.

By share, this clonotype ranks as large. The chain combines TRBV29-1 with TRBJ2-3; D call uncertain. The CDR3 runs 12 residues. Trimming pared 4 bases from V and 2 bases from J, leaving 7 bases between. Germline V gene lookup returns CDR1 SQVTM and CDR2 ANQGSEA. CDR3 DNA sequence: TGCAGCGTTGGGGGAATCACAGATACGCAGTATTTT. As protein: CSVGGITDTQYF.

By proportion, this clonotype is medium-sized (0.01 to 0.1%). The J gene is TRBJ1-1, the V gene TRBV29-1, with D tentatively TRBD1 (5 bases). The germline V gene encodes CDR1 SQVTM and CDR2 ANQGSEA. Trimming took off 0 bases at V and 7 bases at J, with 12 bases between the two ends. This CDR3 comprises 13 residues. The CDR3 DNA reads TGCAGCGTTGAAGAAAAGAGACAGTTTGAAGCTTTCTTT. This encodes CSVEEKRQFEAFF.

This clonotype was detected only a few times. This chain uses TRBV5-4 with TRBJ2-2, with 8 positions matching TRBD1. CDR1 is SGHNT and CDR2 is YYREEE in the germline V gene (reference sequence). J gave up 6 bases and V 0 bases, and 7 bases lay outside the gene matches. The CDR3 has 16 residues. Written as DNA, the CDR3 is TGTGCCAGCAGCTTGGTGGGGACAGGCCGTCCCGGGGAGCTGTTTTTT. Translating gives CASSLVGTGRPGELFF.

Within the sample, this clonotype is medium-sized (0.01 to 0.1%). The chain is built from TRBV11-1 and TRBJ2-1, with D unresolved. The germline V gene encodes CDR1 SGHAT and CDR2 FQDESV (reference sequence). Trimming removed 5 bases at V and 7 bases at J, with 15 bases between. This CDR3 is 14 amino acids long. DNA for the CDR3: TGTGCCAGCAGCCACCTTCAGAAAGGGAATGAGCAGTTCTTC. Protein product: CASSHLQKGNEQFF.

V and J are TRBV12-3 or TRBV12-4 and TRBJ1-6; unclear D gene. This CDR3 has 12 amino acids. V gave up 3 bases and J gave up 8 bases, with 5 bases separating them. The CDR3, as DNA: TGTGCCAGCAGTTTCGGATATTCACCCCTCCACTTT. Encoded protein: CASSFGYSPLHF.

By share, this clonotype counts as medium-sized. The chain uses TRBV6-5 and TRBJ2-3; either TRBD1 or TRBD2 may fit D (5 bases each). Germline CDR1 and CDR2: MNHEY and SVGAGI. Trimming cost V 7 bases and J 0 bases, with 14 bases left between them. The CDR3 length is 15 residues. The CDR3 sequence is CASKLGRSSTDTQYF. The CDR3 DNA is TGTGCCAGCAAATTGGGACGGTCTAGCACAGATACGCAGTATTTT.

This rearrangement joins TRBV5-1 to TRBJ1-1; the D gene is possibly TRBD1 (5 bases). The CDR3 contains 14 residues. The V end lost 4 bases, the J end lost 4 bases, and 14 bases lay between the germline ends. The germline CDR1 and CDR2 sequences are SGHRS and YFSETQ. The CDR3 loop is CASSDTGGTTEAFF. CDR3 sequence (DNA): TGCGCCAGCAGCGACACAGGAGGGACCACTGAAGCTTTCTTT.

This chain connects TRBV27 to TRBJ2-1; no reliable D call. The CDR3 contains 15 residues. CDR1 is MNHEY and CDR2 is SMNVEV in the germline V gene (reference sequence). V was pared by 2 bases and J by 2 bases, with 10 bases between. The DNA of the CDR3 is TGTGCCAGCAGTTTAAGTGGGCTCGCCTACAATGAGCAGTTCTTC. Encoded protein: CASSLSGLAYNEQFF.

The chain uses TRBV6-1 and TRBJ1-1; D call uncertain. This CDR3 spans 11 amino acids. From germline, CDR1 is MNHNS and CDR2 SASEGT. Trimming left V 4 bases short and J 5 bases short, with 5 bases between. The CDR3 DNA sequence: TGTGCCAGCAGTGTCGGGACTGAAGCTTTCTTT. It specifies CASSVGTEAFF.

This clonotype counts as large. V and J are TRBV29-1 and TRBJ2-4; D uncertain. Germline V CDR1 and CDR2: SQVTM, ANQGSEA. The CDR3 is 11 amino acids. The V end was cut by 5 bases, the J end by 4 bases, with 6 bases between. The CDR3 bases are TGCAGCGTTCTTAAGAAAAACATTCAGTACTTC. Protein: CSVLKKNIQYF.

CDR3 nucleotide sequence: TGTGCCAGCAGTCGCCTCCAAGGAAACACCATATATTTT. Residues: CASSRLQGNTIYF. The chain recombines TRBV6-5 with TRBJ1-3; D unclear. CDR3 length: 13 residues. The V end was cut by 5 bases, the J end by 4 bases, with 9 bases between. Germline CDR1 and CDR2: MNHEY and SVGAGI.

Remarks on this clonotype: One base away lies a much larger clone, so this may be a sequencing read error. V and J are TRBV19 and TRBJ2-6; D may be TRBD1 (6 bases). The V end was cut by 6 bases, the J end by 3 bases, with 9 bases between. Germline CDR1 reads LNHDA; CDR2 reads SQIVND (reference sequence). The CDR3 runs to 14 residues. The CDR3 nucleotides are TGTGCCAGTAGAACAGGGTTTGGGGCCAACGTCCTGACTTTC. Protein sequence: CASRTGFGANVLTF.

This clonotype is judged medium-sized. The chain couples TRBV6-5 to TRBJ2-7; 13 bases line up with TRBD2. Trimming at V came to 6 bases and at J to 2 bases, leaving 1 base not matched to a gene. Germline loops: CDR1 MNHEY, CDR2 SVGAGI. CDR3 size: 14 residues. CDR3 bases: TGTGCCAGCAGAGGGACTAGCGGGGCCTACGAGCAGTACTTC. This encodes CASRGTSGAYEQYF.

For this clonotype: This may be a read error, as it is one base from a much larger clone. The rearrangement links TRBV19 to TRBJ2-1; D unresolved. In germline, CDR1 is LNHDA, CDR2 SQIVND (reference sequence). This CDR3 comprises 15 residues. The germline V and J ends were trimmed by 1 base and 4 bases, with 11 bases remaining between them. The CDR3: CASSIGHESYNEQFF. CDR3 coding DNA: TGTGCCAGTAGTATAGGCCACGAATCTTACAATGAGCAGTTCTTC.

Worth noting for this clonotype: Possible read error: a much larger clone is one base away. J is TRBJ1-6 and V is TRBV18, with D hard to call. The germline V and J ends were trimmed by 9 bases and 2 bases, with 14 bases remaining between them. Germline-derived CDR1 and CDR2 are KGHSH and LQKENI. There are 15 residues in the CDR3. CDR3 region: CARLREEPYNSPLHF. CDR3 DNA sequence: TGTGCCAGACTTCGAGAGGAACCCTATAATTCACCCCTCCACTTT.

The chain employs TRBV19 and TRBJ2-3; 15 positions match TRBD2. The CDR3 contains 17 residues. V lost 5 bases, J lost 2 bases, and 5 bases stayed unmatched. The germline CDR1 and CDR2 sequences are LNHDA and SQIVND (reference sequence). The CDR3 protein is CASSPGLAGGATDTQYF. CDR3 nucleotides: TGTGCCAGTAGTCCAGGACTAGCGGGAGGGGCCACAGATACGCAGTATTTT. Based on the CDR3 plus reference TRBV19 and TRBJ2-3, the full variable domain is DGGITQSPKYLFRKEGQNVTLSCEQNLNHDAMYWYRQDPGQGLRLIYYSQIVNDFQKGDIAEGYSVSREKKESFPLTVTSAQKNPTAFYLCASSPGLAGGATDTQYFGPGTRLTVL.

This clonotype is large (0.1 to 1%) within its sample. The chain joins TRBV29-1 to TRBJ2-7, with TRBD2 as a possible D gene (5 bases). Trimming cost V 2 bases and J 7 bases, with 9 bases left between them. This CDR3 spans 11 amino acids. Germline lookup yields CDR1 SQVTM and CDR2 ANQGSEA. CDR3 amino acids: CSVESPGEQYF. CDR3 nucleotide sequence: TGCAGCGTTGAATCCCCGGGGGAGCAGTACTTC.

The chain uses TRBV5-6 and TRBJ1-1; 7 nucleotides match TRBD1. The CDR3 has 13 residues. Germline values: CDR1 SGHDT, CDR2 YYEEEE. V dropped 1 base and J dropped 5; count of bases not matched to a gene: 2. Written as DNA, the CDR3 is TGTGCCAGCAGCTTGCCCAGGGGGACTGAAGCTTTCTTT. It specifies CASSLPRGTEAFF.

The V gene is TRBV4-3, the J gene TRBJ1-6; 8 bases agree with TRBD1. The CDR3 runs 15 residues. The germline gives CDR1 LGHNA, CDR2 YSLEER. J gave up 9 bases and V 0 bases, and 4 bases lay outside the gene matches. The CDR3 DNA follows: TGCGCCAGCAGCCAAGACCCAGGGGGCGGTTCACCCCTCCACTTT. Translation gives CASSQDPGGGSPLHF.

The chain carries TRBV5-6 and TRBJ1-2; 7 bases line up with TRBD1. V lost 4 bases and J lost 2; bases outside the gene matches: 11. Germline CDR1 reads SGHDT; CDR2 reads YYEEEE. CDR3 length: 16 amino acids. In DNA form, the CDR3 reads TGTGCCAGCAGCCCCGTCCCGGTGACAGGGAACTATGGCTACACCTTC. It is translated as CASSPVPVTGNYGYTF.